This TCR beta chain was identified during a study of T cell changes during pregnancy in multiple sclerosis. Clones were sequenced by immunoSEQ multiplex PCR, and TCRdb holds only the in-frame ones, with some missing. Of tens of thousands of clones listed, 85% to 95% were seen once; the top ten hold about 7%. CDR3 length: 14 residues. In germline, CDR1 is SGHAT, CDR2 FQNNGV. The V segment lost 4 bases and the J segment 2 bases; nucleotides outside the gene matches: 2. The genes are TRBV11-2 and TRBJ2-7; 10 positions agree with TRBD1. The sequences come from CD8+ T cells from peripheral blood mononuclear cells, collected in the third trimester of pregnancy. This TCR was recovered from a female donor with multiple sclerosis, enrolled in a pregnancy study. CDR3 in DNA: TGTGCCAGCAGCTCGGGACAGGGGCCCTACGAGCAGTACTTC. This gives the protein CASSSGQGPYEQYF.